This TCR beta chain was retrieved from a study of cytomegalovirus exposure and HLA in healthy donors. PCR was performed using 60 Vbeta and 13 Jbeta primers. This table comes from immunoSEQ multiplex PCR, and its TCRdb copy is limited to in-frame clones, with some not included. There are 90,000 to 150,000 clones in the sample; roughly three fifths occur only once, and 9% to 10% lies in the top ten. Regarding this clone: Its antigen is unknown.

Whole-study results and caveats: Some V segments (TRBV6-2 and TRBV6-3 among them) were excluded as indistinguishable. The classifier reportedly diagnosed cytomegalovirus status with high sensitivity and specificity.

Germline V gives CDR1 MGHRA, CDR2 YSYEKL. V dropped 1 base and J dropped 6 bases, with 9 bases sitting between them. The CDR3 loop spans 14 amino acids. This sequence originates from a man aged 35 to 55 in good health and CMV-seropositive. This chain joins TRBV4-1 and TRBJ2-2; D unresolved. The sample consisted of PBMCs. CDR3 in DNA: TGCGCCAGCAGCCAAGTGGGCTCCTCCGGGGAGCTGTTTTTT. It translates to CASSQVGSSGELFF.